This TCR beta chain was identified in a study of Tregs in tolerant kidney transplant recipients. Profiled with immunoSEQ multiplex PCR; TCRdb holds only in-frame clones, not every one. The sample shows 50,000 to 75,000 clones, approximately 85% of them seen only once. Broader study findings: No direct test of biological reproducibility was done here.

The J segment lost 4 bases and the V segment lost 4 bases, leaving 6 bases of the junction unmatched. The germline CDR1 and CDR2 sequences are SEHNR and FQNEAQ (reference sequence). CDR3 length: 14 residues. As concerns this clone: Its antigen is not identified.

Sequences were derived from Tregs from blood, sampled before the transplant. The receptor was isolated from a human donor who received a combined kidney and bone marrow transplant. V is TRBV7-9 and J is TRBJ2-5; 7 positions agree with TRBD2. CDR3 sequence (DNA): TGTGCCAGCAGCTCCCTGGGGAGGGGAGAGACCCAGTACTTC. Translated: CASSSLGRGETQYF.